The rows below give T cell receptor beta chains drawn from one sample of a study of blood T cell repertoires in COVID-19. Method: immunoSEQ multiplex PCR; TCRdb's copy keeps in-frame clones and lacks some. The sample has some 240,000 clones, roughly 87% seen once; the top ten hold 4.6%. Source material: peripheral blood. The origin of the receptors is a woman aged 40 to 50 who had recovered from COVID-19. The CDR3 runs from the conserved cysteine through the conserved F or W. D genes are given only for firm matches. Only part of the rows carry a size: once, few, many, or a class if the clone is expanded.

size,length,J,V,D,CDR3,DNA
.,14,TRBJ2-3,TRBV19,TRBD2,CASRPLAGTDTQYF,TGTGCCAGTAGACCACTAGCGGGCACAGATACGCAGTATTTT
.,14,TRBJ2-3,TRBV2,TRBD2,CASSGLAGTDTQYF,TGTGCCAGCAGTGGACTAGCGGGGACAGATACGCAGTATTTT
.,15,TRBJ2-3,TRBV27,TRBD2,CAAGSGGAFTDTQYF,TGTGCCGCTGGGAGCGGGGGGGCCTTCACAGATACGCAGTATTTT
.,17,TRBJ2-3,TRBV9,TRBD2,CASSVEEGSGGADTQYF,TGTGCCAGCAGCGTAGAGGAGGGTAGCGGGGGGGCAGATACGCAGTATTTT
.,17,TRBJ1-5,TRBV15,.,CATSRRRGTDSNQPQHF,TGTGCCACCAGCAGAAGACGGGGGACGGATAGCAATCAGCCCCAGCATTTT
.,14,TRBJ1-4,TRBV29-1,TRBD1,CSVVLTGRVEKLFF,TGCAGCGTTGTTTTGACAGGGCGCGTTGAAAAACTGTTTTTT
.,13,TRBJ1-4,TRBV29-1,.,CSVARGLNEKLFF,TGCAGCGTTGCCCGCGGGCTTAATGAAAAACTGTTTTTT
.,13,TRBJ2-1,TRBV19,.,CASSIWDSNEQFF,TGTGCCAGTAGTATATGGGACTCCAATGAGCAGTTCTTC
.,16,TRBJ2-6,TRBV9,.,CASSVDGYSGANVLTF,TGTGCCAGCAGCGTCGACGGGTATAGTGGGGCCAACGTCCTGACTTTC
once,15,TRBJ2-5,TRBV27,.,CASSRKRDGEETQYF,TGTGCCAGCAGCCGCAAACGGGATGGGGAAGAGACCCAGTACTTC